The subject of this entry is one T cell receptor beta chain. What it binds is unknown. These data originate in a study of cytomegalovirus exposure and HLA in healthy donors. Study results and limitations: A later analysis linked a missense variant in DCLRE1C to the trimming of TCR beta V and J genes. The availability of immune exposure information extended only to CMV serostatus.

Donors were nominally healthy when sampled, though unrecorded immune exposures were likely. PCR amplification relied on 60 Vbeta primers (plus 13 Jbeta primers). TCRdb's table, derived via immunoSEQ multiplex PCR, lists solely in-frame clones and lacks some. The data contain around 89,000 clones, over 75% of them seen just once; the ten biggest clones take up about 1.2%. The CDR3 has 14 residues. Germline values: CDR1 MNHEY, CDR2 SVGAGI. The specimen sequenced was PBMCs. This receptor was obtained from a girl aged 2-10 years in good health and CMV-seropositive. The rearrangement uses TRBV6-5 and TRBJ2-5; 9 bases map to TRBD1. The DNA end is more similar to TRBJ2-7, so the J call may be wrong. CDR3 residues: CASSLQGASYEQYF. CDR3 DNA: TGTGCCAGCAGTCTACAGGGGGCCTCCTACGAGCAGTACTTC.